The TCR beta chain described here comes from a study of CD8+ T cells in alopecia areata. Study-wide background: Tofacitinib administration to treated patients was oral, at 5 to 10 mg twice daily.

The CDR3 sequence is 16 residues long. V was trimmed by 4 bases and J by 2 bases, leaving 14 bases between them. Per the germline V gene, CDR1 is MGHRA and CDR2 is YSYEKL. Described treatment: oral pan-JAK inhibitor, 5-10 mg twice daily. This clone appeared a single time. Sequencing relied on a cDNA template that was reverse transcribed from extracted RNA. Clones were sequenced by immunoSEQ multiplex PCR, and TCRdb holds only the in-frame ones, with some missing. In the table there are 200,000 to 250,000 clones, 64% of which are singletons. The V call is TRBV4-1, the J call TRBJ1-4, with D unresolved. Sequencing used CD4+ T cells sorted from blood, obtained at week 4, from a patient treated with tofacitinib. The source of this sequence is a human donor with alopecia areata. The CDR3 region is CASSRVLTGTNEKLFF. The DNA for the CDR3 is TGCGCCAGCAGCCGAGTCCTAACGGGGACTAATGAAAAACTGTTTTTT.